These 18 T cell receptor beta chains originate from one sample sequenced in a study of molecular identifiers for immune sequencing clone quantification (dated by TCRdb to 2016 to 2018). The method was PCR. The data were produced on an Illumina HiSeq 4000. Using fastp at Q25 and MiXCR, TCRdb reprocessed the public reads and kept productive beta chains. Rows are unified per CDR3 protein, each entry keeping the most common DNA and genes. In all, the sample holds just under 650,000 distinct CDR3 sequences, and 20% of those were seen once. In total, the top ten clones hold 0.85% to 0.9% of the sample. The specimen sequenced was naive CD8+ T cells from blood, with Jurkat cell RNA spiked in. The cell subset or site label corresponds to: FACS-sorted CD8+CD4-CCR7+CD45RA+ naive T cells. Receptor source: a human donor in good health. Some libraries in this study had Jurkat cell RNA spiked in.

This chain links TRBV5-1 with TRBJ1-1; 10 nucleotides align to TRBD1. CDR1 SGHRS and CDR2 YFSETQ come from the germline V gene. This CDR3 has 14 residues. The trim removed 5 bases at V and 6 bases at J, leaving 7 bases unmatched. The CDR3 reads CASSPDRGVAEAFF. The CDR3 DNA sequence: TGCGCCAGCAGTCCGGACAGGGGGGTAGCTGAAGCTTTCTTT.

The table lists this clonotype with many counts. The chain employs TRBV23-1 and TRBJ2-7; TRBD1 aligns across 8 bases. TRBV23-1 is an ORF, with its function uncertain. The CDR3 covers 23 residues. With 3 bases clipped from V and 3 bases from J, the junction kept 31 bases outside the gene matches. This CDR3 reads CASSQTSTTGTGPTHPWYYEQYF. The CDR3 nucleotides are TGCGCCAGCAGTCAGACTTCAACAACTGGGACAGGCCCGACCCACCCCTGGTACTACGAGCAGTACTTC.

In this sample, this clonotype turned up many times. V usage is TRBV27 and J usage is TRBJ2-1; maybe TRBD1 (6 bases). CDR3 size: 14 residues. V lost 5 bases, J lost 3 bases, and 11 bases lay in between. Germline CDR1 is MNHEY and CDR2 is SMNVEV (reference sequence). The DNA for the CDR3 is TGTGCCAGCAGTCCGGACAGCTACTACAATGAGCAGTTCTTC. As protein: CASSPDSYYNEQFF.

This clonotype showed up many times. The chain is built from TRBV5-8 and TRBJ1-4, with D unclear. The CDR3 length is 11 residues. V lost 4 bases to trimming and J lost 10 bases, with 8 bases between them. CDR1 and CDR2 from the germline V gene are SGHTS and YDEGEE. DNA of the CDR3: TGTGCCAGCAGCCCCATGCGAAAACTGTTTTTT. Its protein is CASSPMRKLFF. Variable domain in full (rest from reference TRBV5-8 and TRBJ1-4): EAGVTQSPTHLIKTRGQQATLRCSPISGHTSVYWYQQALGLGLQFLLWYDEGEERNRGNFPPRFSGRQFPNYSSELNVNALELEDSALYLCASSPMRKLFFGSGTQLSVL.

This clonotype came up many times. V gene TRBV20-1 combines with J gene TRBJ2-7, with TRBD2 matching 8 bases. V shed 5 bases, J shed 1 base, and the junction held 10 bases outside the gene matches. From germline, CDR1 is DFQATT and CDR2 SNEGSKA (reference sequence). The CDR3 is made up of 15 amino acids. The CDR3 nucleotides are TGCAGTGCTGGGACTAGACGTGTCCTATCCTACGAGCAGTACTTC. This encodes CSAGTRRVLSYEQYF.

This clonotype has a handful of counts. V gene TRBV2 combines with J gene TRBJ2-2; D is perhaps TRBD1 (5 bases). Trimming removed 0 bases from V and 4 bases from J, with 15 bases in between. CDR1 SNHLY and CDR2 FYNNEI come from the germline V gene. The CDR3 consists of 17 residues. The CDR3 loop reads CASSEAFVRVGTGELFF. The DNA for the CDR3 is TGTGCCAGCAGTGAAGCCTTCGTCAGGGTAGGCACCGGGGAGCTGTTTTTT.

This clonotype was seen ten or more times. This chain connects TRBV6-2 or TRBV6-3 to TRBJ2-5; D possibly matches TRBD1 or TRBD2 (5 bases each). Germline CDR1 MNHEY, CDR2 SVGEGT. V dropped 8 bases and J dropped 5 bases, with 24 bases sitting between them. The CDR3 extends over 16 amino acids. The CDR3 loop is CASLRDQELKKETQYF. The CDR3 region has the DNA TGTGCCAGCCTGAGGGACCAGGAGCTCAAGAAGGAGACCCAGTACTTC.

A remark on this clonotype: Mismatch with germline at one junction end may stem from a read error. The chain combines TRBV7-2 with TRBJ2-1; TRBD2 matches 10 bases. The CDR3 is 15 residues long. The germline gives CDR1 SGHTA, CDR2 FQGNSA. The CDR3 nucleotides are TGTGCCTGCAGTCTAACTAGCGGGGACTACAATGAGCAGTCCTTC. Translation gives CACSLTSGDYNEQSF.

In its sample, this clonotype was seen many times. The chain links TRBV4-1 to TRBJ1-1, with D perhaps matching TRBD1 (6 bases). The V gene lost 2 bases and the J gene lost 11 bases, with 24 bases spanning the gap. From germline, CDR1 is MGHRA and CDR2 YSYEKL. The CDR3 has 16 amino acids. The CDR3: CASSQPAGWYGQGAFF. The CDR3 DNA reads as TGCGCCAGCAGCCAACCCGCGGGGTGGTATGGCCAGGGGGCTTTCTTT.

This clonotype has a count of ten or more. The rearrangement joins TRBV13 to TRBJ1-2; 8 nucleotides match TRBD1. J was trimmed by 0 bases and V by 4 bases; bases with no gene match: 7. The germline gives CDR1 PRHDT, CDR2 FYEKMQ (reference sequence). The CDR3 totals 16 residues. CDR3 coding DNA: TGTGCCAGCAGCTCCGAACAGACAGGGGCTAACTATGGCTACACCTTC. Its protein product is CASSSEQTGANYGYTF.

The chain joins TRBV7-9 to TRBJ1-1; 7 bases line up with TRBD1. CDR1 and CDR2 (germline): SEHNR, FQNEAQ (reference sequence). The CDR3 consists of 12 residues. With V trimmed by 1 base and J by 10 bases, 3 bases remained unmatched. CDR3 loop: CASSLGGGVAFF. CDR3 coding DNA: TGTGCCAGCAGCTTAGGAGGGGGCGTAGCTTTCTTT.

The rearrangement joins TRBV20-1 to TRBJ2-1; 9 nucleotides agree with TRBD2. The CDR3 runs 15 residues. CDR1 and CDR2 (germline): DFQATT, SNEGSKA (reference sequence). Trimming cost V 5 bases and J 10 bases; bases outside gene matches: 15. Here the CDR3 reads CSALGRAGGPVEQFF. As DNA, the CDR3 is TGCAGTGCTCTCGGAAGGGCGGGGGGGCCTGTAGAGCAGTTCTTC.

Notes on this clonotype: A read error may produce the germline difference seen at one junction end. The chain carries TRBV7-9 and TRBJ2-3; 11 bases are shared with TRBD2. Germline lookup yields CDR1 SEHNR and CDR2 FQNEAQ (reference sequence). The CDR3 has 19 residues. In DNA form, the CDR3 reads TGTGCCAGCAGCCTAAGGGTCTGGACTAGCGGGCCGAACACAGGTACGCAGTATTTT. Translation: CASSLRVWTSGPNTGTQYF.

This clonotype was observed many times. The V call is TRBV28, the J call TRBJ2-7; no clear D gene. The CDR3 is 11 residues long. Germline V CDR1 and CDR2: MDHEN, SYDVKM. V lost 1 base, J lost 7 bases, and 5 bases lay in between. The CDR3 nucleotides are TGTGCCAGCAGTTTATCCGTGGAGCAGTACTTC. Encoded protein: CASSLSVEQYF. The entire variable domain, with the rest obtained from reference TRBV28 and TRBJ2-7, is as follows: DVKVTQSSRYLVKRTGEKVFLECVQDMDHENMFWYRQDPGLGLRLIYFSYDVKMKEKGDIPEGYSVSREKKERFSLILESASTNQTSMYLCASSLSVEQYFGPGTRLTVT.

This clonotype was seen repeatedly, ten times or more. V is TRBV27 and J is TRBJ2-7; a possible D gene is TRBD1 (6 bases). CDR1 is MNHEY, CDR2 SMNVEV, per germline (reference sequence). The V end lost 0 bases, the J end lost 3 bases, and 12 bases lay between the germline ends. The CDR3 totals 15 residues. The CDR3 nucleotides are TGTGCCAGCAGTTTATCCGGCACAGGGTTCTACGAGCAGTACTTC. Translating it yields CASSLSGTGFYEQYF.

The CDR3 sequence: CASSLLRQGLFSGANVLTF. CDR3 DNA sequence: TGTGCCAGCAGCTTGCTGAGACAGGGGTTGTTTTCTGGGGCCAACGTCCTGACTTTC. The V gene is TRBV5-6, the J gene TRBJ2-6; 8 bases are shared with TRBD1. In germline, CDR1 is SGHDT, CDR2 YYEEEE. This CDR3 spans 19 amino acids. J lost 1 base, V lost 1 base, and 10 bases had no gene match.

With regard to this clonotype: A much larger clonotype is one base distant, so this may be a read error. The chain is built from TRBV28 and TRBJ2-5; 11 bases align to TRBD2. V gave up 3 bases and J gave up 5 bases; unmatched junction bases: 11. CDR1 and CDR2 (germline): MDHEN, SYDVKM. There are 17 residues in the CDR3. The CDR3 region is CASSFSRGGLAGETQYF. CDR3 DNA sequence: TGTGCCAGCAGTTTTTCTCGCGGAGGACTAGCGGGTGAGACCCAGTACTTC.

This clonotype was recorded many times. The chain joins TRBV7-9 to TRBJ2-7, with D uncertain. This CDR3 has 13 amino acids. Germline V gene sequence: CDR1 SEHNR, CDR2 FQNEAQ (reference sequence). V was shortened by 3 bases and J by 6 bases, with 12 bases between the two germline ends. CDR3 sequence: CASSLPLGSEQYF. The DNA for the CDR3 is TGTGCCAGCAGCTTGCCCCTGGGGTCCGAGCAGTACTTC.